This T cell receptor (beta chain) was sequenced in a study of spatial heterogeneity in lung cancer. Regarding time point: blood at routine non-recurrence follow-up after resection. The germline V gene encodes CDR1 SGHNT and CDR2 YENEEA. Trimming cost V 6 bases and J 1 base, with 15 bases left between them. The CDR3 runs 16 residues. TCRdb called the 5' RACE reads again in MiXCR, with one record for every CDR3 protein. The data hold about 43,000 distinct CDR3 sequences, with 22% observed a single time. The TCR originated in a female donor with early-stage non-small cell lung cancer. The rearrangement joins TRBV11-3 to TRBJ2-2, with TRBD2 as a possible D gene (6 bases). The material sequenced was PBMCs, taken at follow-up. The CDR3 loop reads CASSPDGGVNTGELFF. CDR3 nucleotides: TGTGCCAGCAGTCCCGACGGCGGGGTGAACACCGGGGAGCTGTTTTTT. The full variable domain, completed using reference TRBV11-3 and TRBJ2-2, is EAGVVQSPRYKIIEKKQPVAFWCNPISGHNTLYWYLQNLGQGPELLIRYENEEAVDDSQLPKDRFSAERLKGVDSTLKIQPAELGDSAVYLCASSPDGGVNTGELFFGEGSRLTVL.